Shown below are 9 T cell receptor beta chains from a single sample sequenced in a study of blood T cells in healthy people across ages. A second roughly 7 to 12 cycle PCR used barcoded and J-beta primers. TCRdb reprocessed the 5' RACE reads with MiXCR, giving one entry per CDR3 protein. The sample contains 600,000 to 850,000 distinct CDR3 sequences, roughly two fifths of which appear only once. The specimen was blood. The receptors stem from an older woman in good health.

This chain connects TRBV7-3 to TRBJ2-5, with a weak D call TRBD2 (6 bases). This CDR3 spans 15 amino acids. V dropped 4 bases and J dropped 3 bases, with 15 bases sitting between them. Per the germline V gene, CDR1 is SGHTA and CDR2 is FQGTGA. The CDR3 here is CASSYRGERKETQYF. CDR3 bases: TGTGCCAGCAGCTACCGCGGGGAGCGCAAAGAGACCCAGTACTTC.

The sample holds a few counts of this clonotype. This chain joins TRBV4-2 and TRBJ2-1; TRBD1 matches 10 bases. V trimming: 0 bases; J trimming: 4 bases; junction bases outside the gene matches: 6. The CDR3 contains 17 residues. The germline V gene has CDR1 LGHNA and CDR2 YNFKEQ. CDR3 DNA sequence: TGTGCCAGCAGCCAAGACGAGGGACAGGGGTTGTACAATGAGCAGTTCTTC. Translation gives CASSQDEGQGLYNEQFF.

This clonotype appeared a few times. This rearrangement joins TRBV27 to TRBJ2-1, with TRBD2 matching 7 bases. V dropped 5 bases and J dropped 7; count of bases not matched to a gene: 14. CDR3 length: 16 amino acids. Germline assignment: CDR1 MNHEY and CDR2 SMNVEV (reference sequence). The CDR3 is CASSGALAGWRNEQFF. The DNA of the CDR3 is TGTGCCAGCAGTGGGGCCTTAGCGGGCTGGAGGAATGAGCAGTTCTTC.

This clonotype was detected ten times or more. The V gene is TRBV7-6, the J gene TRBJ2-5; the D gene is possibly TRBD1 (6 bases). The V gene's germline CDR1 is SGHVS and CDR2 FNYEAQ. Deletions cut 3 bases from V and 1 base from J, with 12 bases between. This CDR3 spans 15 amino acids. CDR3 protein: CASSFGTGLQETQYF. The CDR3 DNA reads TGTGCCAGCAGCTTTGGCACAGGGCTCCAAGAGACCCAGTACTTC.

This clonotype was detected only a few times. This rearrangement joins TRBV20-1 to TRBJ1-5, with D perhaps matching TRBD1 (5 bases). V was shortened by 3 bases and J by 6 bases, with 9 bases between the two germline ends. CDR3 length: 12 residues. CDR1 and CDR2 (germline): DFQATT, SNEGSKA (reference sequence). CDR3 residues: CSARAGRQPQHF. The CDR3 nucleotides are TGCAGTGCTAGGGCAGGGCGTCAGCCCCAGCATTTT.

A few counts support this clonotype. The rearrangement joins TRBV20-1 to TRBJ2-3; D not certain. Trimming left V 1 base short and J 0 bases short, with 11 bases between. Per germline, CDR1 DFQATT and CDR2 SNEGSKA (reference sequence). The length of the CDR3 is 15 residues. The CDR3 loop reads CSARVDGPSTDTQYF. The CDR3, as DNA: TGCAGTGCTAGAGTAGACGGACCTAGCACAGATACGCAGTATTTT.

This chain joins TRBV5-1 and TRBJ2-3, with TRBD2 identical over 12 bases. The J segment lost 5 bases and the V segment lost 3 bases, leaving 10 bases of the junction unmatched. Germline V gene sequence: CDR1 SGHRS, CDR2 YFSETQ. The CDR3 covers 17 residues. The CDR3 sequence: CASSSRTSGTVRDTQYF. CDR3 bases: TGCGCCAGCAGCTCACGGACTAGCGGGACCGTCAGAGATACGCAGTATTTT.

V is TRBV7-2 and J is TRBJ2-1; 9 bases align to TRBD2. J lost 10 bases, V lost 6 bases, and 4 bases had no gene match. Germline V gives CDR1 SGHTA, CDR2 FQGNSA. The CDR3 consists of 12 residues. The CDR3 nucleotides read TGTGCCAGCAGATCCGGACTAGCGGAGCAGTTCTTC. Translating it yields CASRSGLAEQFF.

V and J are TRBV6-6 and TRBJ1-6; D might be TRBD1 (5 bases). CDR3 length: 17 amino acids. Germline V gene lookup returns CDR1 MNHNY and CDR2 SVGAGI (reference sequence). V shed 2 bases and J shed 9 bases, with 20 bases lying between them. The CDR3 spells CASSYPETQGLGSPLHF. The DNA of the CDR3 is TGTGCCAGCAGTTACCCCGAAACGCAGGGATTAGGTTCACCCCTCCACTTT.